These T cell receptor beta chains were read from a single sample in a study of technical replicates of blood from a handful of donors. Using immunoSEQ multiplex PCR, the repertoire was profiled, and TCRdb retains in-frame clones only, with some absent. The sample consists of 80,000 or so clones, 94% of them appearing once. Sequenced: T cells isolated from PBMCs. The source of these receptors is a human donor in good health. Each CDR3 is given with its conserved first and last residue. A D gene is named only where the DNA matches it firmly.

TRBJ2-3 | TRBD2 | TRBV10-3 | CAITKREEDTQYF
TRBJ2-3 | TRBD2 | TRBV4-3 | CASSQELAGGLKSTQYF
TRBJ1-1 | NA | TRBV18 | CASSPYRENTEAFF
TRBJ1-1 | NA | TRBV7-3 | CASTLYPNTEAFF
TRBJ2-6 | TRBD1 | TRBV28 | CASSEQRTGVSGANVLTF
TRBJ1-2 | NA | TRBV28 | CASSRESPYGYTF
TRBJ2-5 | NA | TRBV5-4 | CASSLEGGRGGQETQYF
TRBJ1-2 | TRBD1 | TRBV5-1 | CASSFRGRGSEGYTF
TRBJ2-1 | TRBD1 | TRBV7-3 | CASSWTGGNEQFF
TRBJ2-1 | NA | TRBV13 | CASSFSGDEQFF
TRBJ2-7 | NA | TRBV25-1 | CASSEGETSIYEQYF
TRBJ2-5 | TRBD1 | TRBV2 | CASSEAHRGETQYF
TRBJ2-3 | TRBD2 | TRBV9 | CASSVGRGGLADTQYF
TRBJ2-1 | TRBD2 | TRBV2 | CASRAGTITGNEQFF
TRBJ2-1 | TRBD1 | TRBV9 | CASSAQGVAHNEQFF
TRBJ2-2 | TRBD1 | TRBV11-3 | CASRLQGTGELFF